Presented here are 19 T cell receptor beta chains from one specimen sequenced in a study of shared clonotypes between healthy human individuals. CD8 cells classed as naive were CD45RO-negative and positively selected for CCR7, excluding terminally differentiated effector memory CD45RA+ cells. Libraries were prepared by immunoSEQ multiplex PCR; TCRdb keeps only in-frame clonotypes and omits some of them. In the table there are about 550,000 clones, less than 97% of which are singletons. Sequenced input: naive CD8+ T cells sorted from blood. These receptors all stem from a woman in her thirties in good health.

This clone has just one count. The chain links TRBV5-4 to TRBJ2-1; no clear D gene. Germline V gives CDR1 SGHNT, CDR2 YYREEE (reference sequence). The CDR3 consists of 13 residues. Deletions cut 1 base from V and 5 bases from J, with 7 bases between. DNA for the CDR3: TGTGCCAGCAGCTTGTGGGAAAACAATGAGCAGTTCTTC. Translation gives CASSLWENNEQFF.

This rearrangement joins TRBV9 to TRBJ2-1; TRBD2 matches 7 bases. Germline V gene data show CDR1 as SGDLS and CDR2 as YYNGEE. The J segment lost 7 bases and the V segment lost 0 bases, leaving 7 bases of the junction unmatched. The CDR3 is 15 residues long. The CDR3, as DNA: TGTGCCAGCAGCGTAGAGACTGGCGGGAGAAATGAGCAGTTCTTC. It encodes CASSVETGGRNEQFF.

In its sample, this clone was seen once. CDR3 in amino acids: CASSLLPGGAQPQHF. CDR3 nucleotide sequence: TGTGCCAGCAGTTTATTACCGGGCGGAGCTCAGCCCCAGCATTTT. This sequence joins TRBV27 and TRBJ1-5; no reliable D call. The V end lost 1 base, the J end lost 6 bases, and 13 bases lay between the germline ends. This CDR3 spans 15 amino acids. Germline V lookup: CDR1 MNHEY, CDR2 SMNVEV (reference sequence).

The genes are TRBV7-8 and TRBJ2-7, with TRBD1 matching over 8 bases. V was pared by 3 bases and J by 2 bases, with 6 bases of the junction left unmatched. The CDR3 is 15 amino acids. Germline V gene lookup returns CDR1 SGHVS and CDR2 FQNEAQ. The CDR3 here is CASSFPGTGAYEQYF. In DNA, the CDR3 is TGTGCCAGCAGCTTTCCGGGGACAGGTGCCTACGAGCAGTACTTC.

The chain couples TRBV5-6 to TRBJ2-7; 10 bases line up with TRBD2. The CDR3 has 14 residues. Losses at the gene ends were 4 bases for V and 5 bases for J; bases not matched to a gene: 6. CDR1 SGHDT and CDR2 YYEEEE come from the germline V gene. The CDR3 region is CASSPSGSVDEQYF. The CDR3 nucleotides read TGTGCCAGCAGCCCTAGCGGGAGCGTCGACGAGCAGTACTTC.

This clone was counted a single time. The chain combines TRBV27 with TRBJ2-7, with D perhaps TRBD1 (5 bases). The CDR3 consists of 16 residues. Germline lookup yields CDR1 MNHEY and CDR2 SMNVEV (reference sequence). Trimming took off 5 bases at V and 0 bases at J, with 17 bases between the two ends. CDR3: CASSPRDRISSYEQYF. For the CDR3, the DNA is TGTGCCAGCAGTCCTCGCGACAGAATTAGCTCCTACGAGCAGTACTTC.

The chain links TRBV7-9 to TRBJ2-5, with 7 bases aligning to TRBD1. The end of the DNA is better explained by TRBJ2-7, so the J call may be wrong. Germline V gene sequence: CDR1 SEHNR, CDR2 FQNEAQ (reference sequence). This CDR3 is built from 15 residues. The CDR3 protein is CASSSNPGQFYEQYF. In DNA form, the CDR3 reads TGTGCCAGCAGCTCAAATCCGGGACAGTTCTACGAGCAGTACTTC.

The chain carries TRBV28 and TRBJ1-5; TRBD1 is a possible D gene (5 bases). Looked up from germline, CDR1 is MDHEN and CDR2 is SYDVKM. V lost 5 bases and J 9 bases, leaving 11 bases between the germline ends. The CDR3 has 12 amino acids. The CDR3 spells CASSPGTLPQHF. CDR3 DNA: TGTGCCAGCAGTCCTGGGACTTTGCCCCAGCATTTT. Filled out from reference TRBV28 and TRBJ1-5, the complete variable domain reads DVKVTQSSRYLVKRTGEKVFLECVQDMDHENMFWYRQDPGLGLRLIYFSYDVKMKEKGDIPEGYSVSREKKERFSLILESASTNQTSMYLCASSPGTLPQHFGDGTRLSIL.

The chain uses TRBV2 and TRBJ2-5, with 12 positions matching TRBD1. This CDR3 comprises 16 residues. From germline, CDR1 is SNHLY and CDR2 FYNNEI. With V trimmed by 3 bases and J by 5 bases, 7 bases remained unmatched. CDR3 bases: TGTGCCAGCAGTGATAAAGGGACAGGGGGCGGGGAGACCCAGTACTTC. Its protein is CASSDKGTGGGETQYF.

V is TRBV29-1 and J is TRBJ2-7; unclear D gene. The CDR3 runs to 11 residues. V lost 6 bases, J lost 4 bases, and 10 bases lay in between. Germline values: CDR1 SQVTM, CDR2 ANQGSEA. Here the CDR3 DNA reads TGCAGCGTGGCGGACGGATACGAGCAGTACTTC. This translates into CSVADGYEQYF.

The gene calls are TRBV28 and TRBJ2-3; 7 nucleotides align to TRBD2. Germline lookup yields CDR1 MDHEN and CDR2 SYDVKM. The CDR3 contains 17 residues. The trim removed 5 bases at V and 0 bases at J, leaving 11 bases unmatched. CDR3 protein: CASSPPVGAGSTDTQYF. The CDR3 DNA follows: TGTGCCAGCAGTCCCCCCGTGGGAGCGGGAAGCACAGATACGCAGTATTTT.

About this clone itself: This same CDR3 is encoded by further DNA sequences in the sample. CDR3 nucleotide sequence: TGTGCCAGTAAGGAATTGGGGAATCAGCCCCAGCATTTT. Amino acid sequence: CASKELGNQPQHF. The chain uses TRBV19 and TRBJ1-5; D is uncertain. Per the germline V gene, CDR1 is LNHDA and CDR2 is SQIVND (reference sequence). V dropped 7 bases and J dropped 4 bases, with 11 bases sitting between them. There are 13 residues in the CDR3.

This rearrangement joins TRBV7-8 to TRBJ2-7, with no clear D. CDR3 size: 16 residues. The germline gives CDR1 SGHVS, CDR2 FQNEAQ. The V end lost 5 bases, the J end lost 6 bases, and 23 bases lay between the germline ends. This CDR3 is CASSAQPGPNSAEQYF. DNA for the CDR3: TGTGCCAGCAGCGCACAACCCGGGCCAAACAGTGCCGAGCAGTACTTC. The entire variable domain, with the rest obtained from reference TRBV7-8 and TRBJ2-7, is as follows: GAGVSQSPRYKVAKRGQDVALRCDPISGHVSLFWYQQALGQGPEFLTYFQNEAQLDKSGLPSDRFFAERPEGSVSTLKIQRTQQEDSAVYLCASSAQPGPNSAEQYFGPGTRLTVT.

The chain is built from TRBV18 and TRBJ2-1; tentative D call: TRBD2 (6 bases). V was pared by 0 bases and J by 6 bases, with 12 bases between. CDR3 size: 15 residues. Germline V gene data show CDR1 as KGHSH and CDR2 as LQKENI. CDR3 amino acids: CASSPPSGEGNEQFF. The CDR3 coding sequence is TGTGCCAGCTCACCACCTTCGGGAGAGGGCAATGAGCAGTTCTTC.

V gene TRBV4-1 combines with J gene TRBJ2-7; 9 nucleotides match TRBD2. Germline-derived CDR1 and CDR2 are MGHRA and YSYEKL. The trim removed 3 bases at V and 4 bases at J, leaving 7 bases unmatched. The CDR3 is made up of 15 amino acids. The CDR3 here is CASSHRASGDYEQYF. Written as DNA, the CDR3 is TGCGCCAGCAGCCACCGGGCTAGCGGGGATTACGAGCAGTACTTC.

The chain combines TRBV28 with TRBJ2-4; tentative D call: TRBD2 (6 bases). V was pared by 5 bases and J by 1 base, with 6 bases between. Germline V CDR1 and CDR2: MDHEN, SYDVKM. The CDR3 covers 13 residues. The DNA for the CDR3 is TGTGCCAGCAGTCGGGAGGCCAAAAACATTCAGTACTTC. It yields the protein CASSREAKNIQYF.

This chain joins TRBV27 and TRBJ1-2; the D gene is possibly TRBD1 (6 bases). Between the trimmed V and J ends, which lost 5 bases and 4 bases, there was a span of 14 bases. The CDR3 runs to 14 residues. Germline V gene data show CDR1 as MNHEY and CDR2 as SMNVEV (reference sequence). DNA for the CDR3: TGTGCCAGCAGTACCTATCGGGACATCTATGGCTACACCTTC. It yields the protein CASSTYRDIYGYTF.

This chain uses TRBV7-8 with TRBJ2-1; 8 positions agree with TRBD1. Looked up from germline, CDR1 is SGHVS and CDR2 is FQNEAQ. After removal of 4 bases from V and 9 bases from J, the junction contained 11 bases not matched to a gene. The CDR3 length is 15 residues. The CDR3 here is CASSYRDRSKAEQFF. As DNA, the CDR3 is TGTGCCAGCAGCTACCGGGACAGGAGTAAAGCTGAGCAGTTCTTC.

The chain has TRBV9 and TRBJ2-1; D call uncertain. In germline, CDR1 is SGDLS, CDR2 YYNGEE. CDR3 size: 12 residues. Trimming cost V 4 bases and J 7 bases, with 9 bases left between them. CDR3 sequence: CASSSWVNEQFF. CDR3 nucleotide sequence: TGTGCCAGCAGCTCTTGGGTAAATGAGCAGTTCTTC. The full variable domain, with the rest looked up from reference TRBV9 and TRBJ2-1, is DSGVTQTPKHLITATGQRVTLRCSPRSGDLSVYWYQQSLDQGLQFLIQYYNGEERAKGNILERFSAQQFPDLHSELNLSSLELGDSALYFCASSSWVNEQFFGPGTRLTVL.